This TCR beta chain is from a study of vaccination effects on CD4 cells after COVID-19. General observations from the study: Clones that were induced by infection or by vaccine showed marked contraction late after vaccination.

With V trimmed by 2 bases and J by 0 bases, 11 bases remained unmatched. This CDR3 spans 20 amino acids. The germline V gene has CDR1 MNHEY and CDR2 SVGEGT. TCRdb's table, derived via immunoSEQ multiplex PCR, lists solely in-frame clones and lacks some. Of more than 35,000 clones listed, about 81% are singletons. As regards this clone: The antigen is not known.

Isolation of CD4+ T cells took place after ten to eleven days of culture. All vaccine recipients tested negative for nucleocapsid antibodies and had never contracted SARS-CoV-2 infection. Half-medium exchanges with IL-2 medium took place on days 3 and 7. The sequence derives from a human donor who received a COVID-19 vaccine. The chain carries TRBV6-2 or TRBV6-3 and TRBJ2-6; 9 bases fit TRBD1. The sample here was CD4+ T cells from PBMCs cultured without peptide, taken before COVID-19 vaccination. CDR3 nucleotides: TGTGCCAGCAGTTACCACCCGGGACAGGGTCGAAACTCTGGGGCCAACGTCCTGACTTTC. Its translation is CASSYHPGQGRNSGANVLTF.